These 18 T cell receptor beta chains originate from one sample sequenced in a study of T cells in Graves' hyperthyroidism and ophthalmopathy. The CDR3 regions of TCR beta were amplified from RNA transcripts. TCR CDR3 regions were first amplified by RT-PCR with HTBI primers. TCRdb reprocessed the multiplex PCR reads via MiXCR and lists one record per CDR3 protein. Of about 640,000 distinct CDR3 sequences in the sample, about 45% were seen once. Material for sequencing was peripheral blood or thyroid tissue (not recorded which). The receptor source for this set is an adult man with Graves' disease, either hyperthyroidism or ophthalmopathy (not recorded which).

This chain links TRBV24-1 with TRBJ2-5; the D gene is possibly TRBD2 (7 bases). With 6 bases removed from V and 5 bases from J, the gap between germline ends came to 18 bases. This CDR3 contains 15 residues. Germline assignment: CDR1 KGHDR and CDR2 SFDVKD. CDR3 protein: CATSHRGGPRETQYF. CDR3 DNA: TGTGCCACCAGTCATCGCGGGGGCCCTCGGGAGACCCAGTACTTC.

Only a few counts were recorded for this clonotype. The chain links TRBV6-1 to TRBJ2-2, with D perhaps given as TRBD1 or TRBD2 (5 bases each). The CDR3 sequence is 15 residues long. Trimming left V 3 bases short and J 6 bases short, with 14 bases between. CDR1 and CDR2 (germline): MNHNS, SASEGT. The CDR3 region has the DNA TGTGCCAGCAGTGAGAGGGGCGCAAGTTCCGGGGAGCTGTTTTTT. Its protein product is CASSERGASSGELFF.

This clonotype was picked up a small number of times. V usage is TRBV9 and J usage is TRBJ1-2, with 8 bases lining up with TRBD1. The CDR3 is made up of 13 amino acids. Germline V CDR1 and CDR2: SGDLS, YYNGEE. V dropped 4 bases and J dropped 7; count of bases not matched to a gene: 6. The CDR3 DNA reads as TGTGCCAGCAGCTATCAGGGGGCTCTTGGCTACACCTTC. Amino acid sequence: CASSYQGALGYTF.

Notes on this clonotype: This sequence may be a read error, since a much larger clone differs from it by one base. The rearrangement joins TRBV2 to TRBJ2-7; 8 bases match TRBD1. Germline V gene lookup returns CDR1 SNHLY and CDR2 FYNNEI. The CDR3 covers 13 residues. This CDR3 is CASGAGGDYEHYF. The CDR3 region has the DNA TGTGCCAGCGGTGCAGGGGGCGACTACGAGCATTACTTC.

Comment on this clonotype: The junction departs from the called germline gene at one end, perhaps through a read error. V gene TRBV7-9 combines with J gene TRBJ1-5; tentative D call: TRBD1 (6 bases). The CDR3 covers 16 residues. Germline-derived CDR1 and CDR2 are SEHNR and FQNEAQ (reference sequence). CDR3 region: CAGSLAYQGSNQPQHF. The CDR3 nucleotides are TGTGCCGGCAGCTTGGCGTACCAGGGGTCCAATCAGCCCCAGCATTTT.

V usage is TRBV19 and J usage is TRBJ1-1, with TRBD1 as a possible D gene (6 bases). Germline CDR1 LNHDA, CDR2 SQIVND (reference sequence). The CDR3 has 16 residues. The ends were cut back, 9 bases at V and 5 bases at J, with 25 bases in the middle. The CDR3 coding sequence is TGTGCCAGCGGTATTAGGGTAGACAGGTCGTGGACTGAAGCTTTCTTT. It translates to CASGIRVDRSWTEAFF.

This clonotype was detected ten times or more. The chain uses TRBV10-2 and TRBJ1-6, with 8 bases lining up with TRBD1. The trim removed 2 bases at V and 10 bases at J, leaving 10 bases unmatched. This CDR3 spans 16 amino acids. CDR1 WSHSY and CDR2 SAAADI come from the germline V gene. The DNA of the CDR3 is TGCGCCAGCAGTGAGACAGGGGGAGTCCGTAGCTCACCCCTCCACTTT. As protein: CASSETGGVRSSPLHF.

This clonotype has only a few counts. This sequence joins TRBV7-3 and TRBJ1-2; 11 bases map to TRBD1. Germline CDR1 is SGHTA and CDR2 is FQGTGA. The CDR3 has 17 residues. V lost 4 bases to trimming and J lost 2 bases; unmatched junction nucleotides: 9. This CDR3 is CASSYQRTGGANYGYTF. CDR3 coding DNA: TGTGCCAGCAGCTACCAGCGGACAGGGGGCGCGAACTATGGCTACACCTTC.

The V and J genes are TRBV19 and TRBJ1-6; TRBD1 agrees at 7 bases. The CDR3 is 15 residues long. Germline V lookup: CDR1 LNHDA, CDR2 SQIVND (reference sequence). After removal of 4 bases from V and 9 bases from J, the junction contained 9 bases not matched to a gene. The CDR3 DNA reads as TGTGCCAGTAGTACAACAGGGGCCTACGGTTCACCCCTCCACTTT. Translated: CASSTTGAYGSPLHF.

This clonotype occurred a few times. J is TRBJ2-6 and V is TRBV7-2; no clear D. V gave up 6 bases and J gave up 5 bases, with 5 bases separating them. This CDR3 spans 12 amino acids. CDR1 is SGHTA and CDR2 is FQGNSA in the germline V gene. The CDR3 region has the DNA TGTGCCAGCAGTTACCGGGCCAACGTCCTGACTTTC. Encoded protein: CASSYRANVLTF.

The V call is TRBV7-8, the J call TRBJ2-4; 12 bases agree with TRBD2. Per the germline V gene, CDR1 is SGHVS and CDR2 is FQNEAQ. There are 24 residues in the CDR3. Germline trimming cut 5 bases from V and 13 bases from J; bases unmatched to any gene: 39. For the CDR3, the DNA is TGTGCCAGCAGCCACCTAGCGGGGGGGCCCGACGGGGAGCAACCCCCCGCTACCCTGCTGGCACAGTACTTC. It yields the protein CASSHLAGGPDGEQPPATLLAQYF.

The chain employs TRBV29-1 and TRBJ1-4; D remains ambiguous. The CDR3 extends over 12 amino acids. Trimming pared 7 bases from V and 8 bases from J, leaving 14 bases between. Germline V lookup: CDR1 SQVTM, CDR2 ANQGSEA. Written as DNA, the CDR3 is TGCAGCGCGCGGGTAGTAGGGGAAAAACTGTTTTTT. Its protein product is CSARVVGEKLFF.

The CDR3 here is CASSLGRGVSYEQYF. DNA for the CDR3: TGTGCCAGCAGCCTGGGACGTGGGGTTTCCTACGAGCAGTACTTC. The V and J genes are TRBV2 and TRBJ2-7; D is tentatively TRBD1 or TRBD2 (5 bases each). Trimming removed 6 bases from V and 1 base from J, with 16 bases in between. The germline gives CDR1 SNHLY, CDR2 FYNNEI. CDR3 length: 15 residues.

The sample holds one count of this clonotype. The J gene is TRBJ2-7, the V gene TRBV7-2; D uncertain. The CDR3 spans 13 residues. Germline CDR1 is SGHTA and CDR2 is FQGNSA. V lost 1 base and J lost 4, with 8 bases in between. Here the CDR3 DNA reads TGTACCAGCAGCTTAGTCTTAGGGTACGAGCAGTACTTC. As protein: CTSSLVLGYEQYF. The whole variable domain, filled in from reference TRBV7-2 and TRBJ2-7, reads GAGVSQSPSNKVTEKGKDVELRCDPISGHTALYWYRQSLGQGLEFLIYFQGNSAPDKSGLPSDRFSAERTGGSVSTLTIQRTQQEDSAVYLCTSSLVLGYEQYFGPGTRLTVT.

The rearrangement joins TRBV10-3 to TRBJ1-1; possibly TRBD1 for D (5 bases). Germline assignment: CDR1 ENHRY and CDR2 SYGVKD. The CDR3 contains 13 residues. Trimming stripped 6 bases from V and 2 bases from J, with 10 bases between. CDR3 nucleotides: TGTGCCATCAGCGGACATCTCAACACTGAAGCTTTCTTT. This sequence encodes CAISGHLNTEAFF.

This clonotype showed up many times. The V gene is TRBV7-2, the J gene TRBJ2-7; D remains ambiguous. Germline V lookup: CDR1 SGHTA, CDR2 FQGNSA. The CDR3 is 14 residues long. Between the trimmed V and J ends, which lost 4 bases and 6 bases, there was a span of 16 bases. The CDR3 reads CASSYSGPLGEQYF. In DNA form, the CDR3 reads TGTGCCAGCAGCTACTCCGGGCCTCTCGGCGAGCAGTACTTC.

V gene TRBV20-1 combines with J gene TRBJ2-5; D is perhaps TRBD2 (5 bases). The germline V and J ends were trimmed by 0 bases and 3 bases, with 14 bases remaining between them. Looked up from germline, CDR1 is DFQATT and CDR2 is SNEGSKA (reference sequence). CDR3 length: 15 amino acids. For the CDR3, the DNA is TGCAGTGCTAGAGATGCCGGCGGACTCAAAGAGACCCAGTACTTC. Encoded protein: CSARDAGGLKETQYF.

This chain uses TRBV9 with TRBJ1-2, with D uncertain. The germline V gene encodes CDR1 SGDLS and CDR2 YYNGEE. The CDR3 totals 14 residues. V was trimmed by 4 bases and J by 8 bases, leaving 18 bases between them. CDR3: CASSPFSSGSGYTF. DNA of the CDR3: TGTGCCAGCAGCCCGTTTTCCAGCGGGAGCGGCTACACCTTC.